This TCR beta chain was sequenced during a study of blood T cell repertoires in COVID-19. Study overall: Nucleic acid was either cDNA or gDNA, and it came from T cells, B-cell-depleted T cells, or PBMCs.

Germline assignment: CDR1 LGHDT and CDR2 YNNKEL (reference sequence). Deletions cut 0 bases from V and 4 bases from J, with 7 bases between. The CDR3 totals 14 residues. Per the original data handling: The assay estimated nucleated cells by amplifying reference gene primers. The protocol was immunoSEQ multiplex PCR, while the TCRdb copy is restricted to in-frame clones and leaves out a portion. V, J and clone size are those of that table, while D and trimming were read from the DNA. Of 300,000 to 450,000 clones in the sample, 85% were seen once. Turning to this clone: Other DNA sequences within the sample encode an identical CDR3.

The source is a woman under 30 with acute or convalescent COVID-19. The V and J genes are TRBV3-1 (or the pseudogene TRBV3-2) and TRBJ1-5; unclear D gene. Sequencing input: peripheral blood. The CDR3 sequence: CASSQDPGNQPQHF. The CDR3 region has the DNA TGTGCCAGCAGCCAAGATCCAGGTAATCAGCCCCAGCATTTT.